These 26 T cell receptor beta chains were sequenced from one sample in a study of OX40 agonist ivuxolimab in advanced cancers. Sequenced by immunoSEQ multiplex PCR; TCRdb stores in-frame clones only, minus some. The sample shows roughly 76,000 clones, around nine tenths of them seen only once. The sample in question was CD4+ or CD8+ T cells sorted from blood, obtained in a trial of the OX40 agonist ivuxolimab. Every receptor here comes from an adult with an advanced solid tumor such as melanoma, head and neck, liver or kidney cancer.

This chain links TRBV4-3 with TRBJ1-6; 8 nucleotides agree with TRBD1. The CDR3 length is 16 residues. The germline gives CDR1 LGHNA, CDR2 YSLEER. Germline trimming cut 0 bases from V and 7 bases from J; bases unmatched to any gene: 5. CDR3 in DNA: TGCGCCAGCAGCCAAGATGCGGACAGGGAGAATTCACCCCTCCACTTT. Its protein is CASSQDADRENSPLHF.

The chain is built from TRBV4-1 and TRBJ1-5; 9 bases line up with TRBD1. Germline-derived CDR1 and CDR2 are MGHRA and YSYEKL. This CDR3 comprises 17 residues. V gave up 0 bases and J gave up 1 base; unmatched junction bases: 4. This chain's CDR3 is CASSQDIGQGSNQPQHF. CDR3 nucleotide sequence: TGCGCCAGCAGCCAAGATATCGGACAGGGGAGCAATCAGCCCCAGCATTTT.

The rearrangement links TRBV6-5 to TRBJ1-1, with D perhaps matching TRBD1 (6 bases). Germline CDR1 reads MNHEY; CDR2 reads SVGAGI. V shed 2 bases and J shed 10 bases, with 11 bases lying between them. The CDR3 runs to 12 residues. DNA of the CDR3: TGTGCCAGCAGTTACCCAGACAGGATAGCTTTCTTT. Amino acids: CASSYPDRIAFF.

The V gene is TRBV5-8, the J gene TRBJ1-5; 11 bases map to TRBD1. Germline V gene data show CDR1 as SGHTS and CDR2 as YDEGEE. The J segment lost 6 bases and the V segment lost 4 bases, leaving 6 bases of the junction unmatched. CDR3 length: 15 amino acids. The CDR3 is CASSIGTGGGQPQHF. CDR3 nucleotide sequence: TGTGCCAGCAGCATAGGGACAGGGGGTGGTCAGCCCCAGCATTTT.

The chain is built from TRBV18 and TRBJ2-5; D might be TRBD1 (6 bases). The CDR3 totals 15 residues. Trimming took 6 bases from V and 1 from J, leaving 15 bases between them. Germline V gives CDR1 KGHSH, CDR2 LQKENI. The CDR3 sequence is CASSQLLGAQETQYF. The DNA for the CDR3 is TGTGCCAGCTCCCAACTGCTGGGGGCCCAAGAGACCCAGTACTTC.

The chain recombines TRBV6-4 with TRBJ1-2, with 7 bases fitting TRBD1. CDR1 is MRHNA, CDR2 SNTAGT, per germline. This CDR3 is 14 amino acids long. J lost 2 bases, V lost 0 bases, and 0 bases had no gene match. CDR3 DNA: TGTGCCAGCAGTGACTCGGACAGGAACTATGGCTACACCTTC. This gives the protein CASSDSDRNYGYTF.

This clone was detected once. The rearrangement uses TRBV5-1 and TRBJ2-2, with TRBD1 matching over 11 bases. CDR1 is SGHRS and CDR2 is YFSETQ in the germline V gene. The CDR3 extends over 17 amino acids. V was pared by 0 bases and J by 7 bases, with 8 bases of the junction left unmatched. In nucleotides, the CDR3 is TGCGCCAGCAGCTTGGCCGGACAGGGGGCGAGCCTCGGGGAGCTGTTTTTT. Its protein product is CASSLAGQGASLGELFF.

This chain uses TRBV7-2 with TRBJ2-2; D unresolved. The CDR3 is 13 residues long. Trimming took 3 bases from V and 4 from J, leaving 6 bases between them. The germline gives CDR1 SGHTA, CDR2 FQGNSA. CDR3 nucleotides: TGTGCCAGCAGCTTGTTGGGCACCGGGGAGCTGTTTTTT. Amino acid sequence: CASSLLGTGELFF.

This rearrangement joins TRBV4-2 to TRBJ1-3; D gene unclear. There are 13 residues in the CDR3. Germline CDR1 reads LGHNA; CDR2 reads YNFKEQ. V dropped 0 bases and J dropped 2 bases, with 2 bases sitting between them. The CDR3, as DNA: TGTGCCAGCAGCCAAGATACTGGAAACACCATATATTTT. Its translation is CASSQDTGNTIYF.

This chain joins TRBV6-1 and TRBJ1-2, with 10 bases identical to TRBD1. Germline V CDR1 and CDR2: MNHNS, SASEGT. The CDR3 consists of 14 residues. V lost 4 bases, J lost 8 bases, and 7 bases stayed unmatched. DNA for the CDR3: TGTGCCAGCAGTGGGGCCGGGACAGGGGACGGCTACACCTTC. Protein: CASSGAGTGDGYTF.

The chain employs TRBV28 and TRBJ2-2; 8 bases are a match to TRBD1. J lost 4 bases, V lost 4 bases, and 11 bases had no gene match. Germline V gene lookup returns CDR1 MDHEN and CDR2 SYDVKM. This CDR3 has 17 residues. The CDR3 region is CASSSWTGRGSTGELFF. DNA for the CDR3: TGTGCCAGCAGTTCATGGACAGGGCGAGGAAGCACCGGGGAGCTGTTTTTT.

This clone appeared a few times. The chain couples TRBV10-3 to TRBJ1-2, with 9 nucleotides matching TRBD1. CDR3 length equals 13 residues. Germline V gene lookup returns CDR1 ENHRY and CDR2 SYGVKD. J was trimmed by 7 bases and V by 5 bases; bases with no gene match: 5. DNA for the CDR3: TGTGCCATCAGTACACAGGGGGCGGTTGGCTACACCTTC. This codes for CAISTQGAVGYTF.

The chain links TRBV5-6 to TRBJ2-7; D possibly corresponds to TRBD1 (6 bases). This CDR3 is built from 16 residues. Germline CDR1 is SGHDT and CDR2 is YYEEEE. Trimming shortened V by 1 base and J by 0 bases, and 14 bases separated the two germline ends. The CDR3 bases are TGTGCCAGCAGCTTGCGGCGTACAGGGAGCTCCTACGAGCAGTACGTC. This sequence encodes CASSLRRTGSSYEQYV.

The chain employs TRBV19 and TRBJ1-3; D is possibly TRBD1 (6 bases). Germline V gene sequence: CDR1 LNHDA, CDR2 SQIVND (reference sequence). V lost 7 bases and J lost 0, with 13 bases in between. This CDR3 has 15 amino acids. The CDR3 region has the DNA TGTGCCAGTAAAATCGACAGGTACTCTGGAAACACCATATATTTT. Translated, it gives CASKIDRYSGNTIYF. Full variable domain (rest looked up from reference TRBV19 and TRBJ1-3): DGGITQSPKYLFRKEGQNVTLSCEQNLNHDAMYWYRQDPGQGLRLIYYSQIVNDFQKGDIAEGYSVSREKKESFPLTVTSAQKNPTAFYLCASKIDRYSGNTIYFGEGSWLTVV.

This chain connects TRBV28 to TRBJ1-5; 9 bases align to TRBD1. Looked up from germline, CDR1 is MDHEN and CDR2 is SYDVKM. The CDR3 covers 17 residues. With V trimmed by 6 bases and J by 0 bases, 9 bases remained unmatched. CDR3 protein: CASRWGQGYNSNQPQHF. CDR3 sequence (DNA): TGTGCCAGCAGATGGGGACAGGGTTATAATAGCAATCAGCCCCAGCATTTT.

This clone was counted a single time. CDR3 bases: TGTGCCAGCAGCTTAAAGCGGGGGGGCCCTCAAGAGACCCAGTACTTC. Amino acid sequence: CASSLKRGGPQETQYF. The V and J genes are TRBV7-6 and TRBJ2-5; TRBD2 matches at 10 bases. The CDR3 loop spans 16 amino acids. V trimming: 2 bases; J trimming: 2 bases; junction bases outside the gene matches: 5. Germline V gene sequence: CDR1 SGHVS, CDR2 FNYEAQ.

J is TRBJ2-1 and V is TRBV27; TRBD2 might be the D (5 bases). Germline loops: CDR1 MNHEY, CDR2 SMNVEV (reference sequence). The CDR3 sequence is 13 residues long. V lost 6 bases and J lost 0, with 6 bases in between. The CDR3 DNA sequence: TGTGCCAGCAGGGGGAGCTCCTACAATGAGCAGTTCTTC. It specifies CASRGSSYNEQFF.

The chain carries TRBV19 and TRBJ1-6, with a tentative D call TRBD1 (5 bases). Trimming cost V 6 bases and J 0 bases, with 12 bases left between them. Germline V gives CDR1 LNHDA, CDR2 SQIVND (reference sequence). The CDR3 covers 16 residues. CDR3 coding DNA: TGTGCCAGTAGACAACAGGCCAGCTCCTATAATTCACCCCTCCACTTT. This sequence encodes CASRQQASSYNSPLHF.

V gene TRBV7-2 combines with J gene TRBJ2-1; 9 nucleotides line up with TRBD1. Germline loops: CDR1 SGHTA, CDR2 FQGNSA. This CDR3 has 13 residues. V lost 5 bases and J lost 7; bases outside the gene matches: 3. CDR3 DNA: TGTGCCAGCAGCGTAGACAGGGGGAATGAGCAGTTCTTC. Amino acids: CASSVDRGNEQFF.

This chain links TRBV30 with TRBJ2-3; 10 bases align to TRBD1. The germline V gene encodes CDR1 GTSNPN and CDR2 SVGIG (reference sequence). V lost 5 bases, J lost 6 bases, and 8 bases stayed unmatched. CDR3 size: 14 residues. The CDR3 region has the DNA TGTGCCTGGGGAAAGACAGGGGGCAGGGATACGCAGTATTTT. Protein sequence: CAWGKTGGRDTQYF.

This clone showed up just once. The rearrangement joins TRBV4-2 to TRBJ2-3, with D perhaps assigned TRBD1 or TRBD2 (7 bases each). V lost 6 bases and J 0 bases, leaving 10 bases between the germline ends. Looked up from germline, CDR1 is LGHNA and CDR2 is YNFKEQ. The CDR3 loop spans 14 amino acids. The DNA for the CDR3 is TGTGCCAGCAGGCAGGGGGGGAGCACAGATACGCAGTATTTT. This gives the protein CASRQGGSTDTQYF.

This clone was observed a handful of times. Here the CDR3 reads CASPTSGADGELFF. DNA for the CDR3: TGTGCCAGTCCGACTAGCGGGGCTGACGGGGAGCTGTTTTTT. The chain joins TRBV6-9 to TRBJ2-2, with 11 bases identical to TRBD2. The length of the CDR3 is 14 residues. The trim removed 9 bases at V and 7 bases at J, leaving 7 bases unmatched. In germline, CDR1 is MNHGY, CDR2 SVAAGI.

This sequence joins TRBV18 and TRBJ2-6; a possible D gene is TRBD1 (6 bases). The length of the CDR3 is 17 residues. CDR1 KGHSH and CDR2 LQKENI come from the germline V gene. The V end lost 4 bases, the J end lost 0 bases, and 13 bases lay between the germline ends. The CDR3 loop is CASSQLGQSSGANVLTF. In DNA, the CDR3 is TGTGCCAGCTCACAATTAGGACAGTCCTCTGGGGCCAACGTCCTGACTTTC. Using reference TRBV18 and TRBJ2-6 for the parts outside the CDR3, the full variable domain is NAGVMQNPRHLVRRRGQEARLRCSPMKGHSHVYWYRQLPEEGLKFMVYLQKENIIDESGMPKERFSAEFPKEGPSILRIQQVVRGDSAAYFCASSQLGQSSGANVLTFGAGSRLTVL.

V gene TRBV7-9 combines with J gene TRBJ2-1, with TRBD1 matching over 11 bases. With 1 base clipped from V and 5 bases from J, the junction kept 4 bases outside the gene matches. Germline V gives CDR1 SEHNR, CDR2 FQNEAQ (reference sequence). The CDR3 extends over 16 amino acids. The CDR3 sequence is CASSLVGTGGDNEQFF. The CDR3 coding sequence is TGTGCCAGCAGCTTAGTTGGGACAGGGGGAGACAATGAGCAGTTCTTC.

V and J are TRBV7-3 and TRBJ2-2; D remains ambiguous. The V and J ends lost 4 bases and 1 base respectively, with 4 bases between them. The CDR3 contains 13 residues. Germline V gives CDR1 SGHTA, CDR2 FQGTGA. The CDR3 DNA is TGTGCCAGCAGCTCCAAGAACACCGGGGAGCTGTTTTTT. Its translation: CASSSKNTGELFF. Together with reference TRBV7-3 and TRBJ2-2, the CDR3 gives the full variable domain: GAGVSQTPSNKVTEKGKYVELRCDPISGHTALYWYRQSLGQGPEFLIYFQGTGAADDSGLPNDRFFAVRPEGSVSTLKIQRTERGDSAVYLCASSSKNTGELFFGEGSRLTVL.

The rearrangement uses TRBV5-1 and TRBJ2-5; D might be TRBD1 or TRBD2, each matching 5 bases. The CDR3 spans 15 residues. The V gene's germline CDR1 is SGHRS and CDR2 YFSETQ. V was cut by 1 base and J by 5 bases, with 15 bases left in between. For the CDR3, the DNA is TGCGCCAGCAGCTTGAACAACGGGGCCGTCGAGACCCAGTACTTC. This sequence encodes CASSLNNGAVETQYF.